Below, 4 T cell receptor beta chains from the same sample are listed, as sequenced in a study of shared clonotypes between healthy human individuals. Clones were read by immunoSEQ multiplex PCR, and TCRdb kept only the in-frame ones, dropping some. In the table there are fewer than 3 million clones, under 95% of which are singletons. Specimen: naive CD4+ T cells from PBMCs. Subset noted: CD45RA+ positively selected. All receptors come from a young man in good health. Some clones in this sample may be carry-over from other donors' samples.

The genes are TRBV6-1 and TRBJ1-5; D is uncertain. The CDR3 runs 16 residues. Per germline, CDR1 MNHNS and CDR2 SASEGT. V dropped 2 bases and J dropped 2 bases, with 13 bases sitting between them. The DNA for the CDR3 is TGTGCCAGCAGTGAATCGGTTTGGGGTCGCAATCAGCCCCAGCATTTT. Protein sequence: CASSESVWGRNQPQHF.

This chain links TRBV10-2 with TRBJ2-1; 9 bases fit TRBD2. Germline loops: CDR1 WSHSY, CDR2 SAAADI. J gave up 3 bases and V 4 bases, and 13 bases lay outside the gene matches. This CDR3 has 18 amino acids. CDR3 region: CASSGASGIHRGYNEQFF. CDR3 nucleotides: TGCGCCAGCAGTGGGGCTAGCGGGATACACCGGGGCTACAATGAGCAGTTCTTC.

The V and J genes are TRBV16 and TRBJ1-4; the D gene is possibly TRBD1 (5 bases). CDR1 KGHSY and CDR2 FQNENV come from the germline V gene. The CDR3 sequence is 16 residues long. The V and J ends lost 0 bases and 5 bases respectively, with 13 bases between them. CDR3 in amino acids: CASSQSATVLNEKLFF. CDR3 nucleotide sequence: TGTGCCAGCAGCCAATCAGCGACAGTACTGAATGAAAAACTGTTTTTT. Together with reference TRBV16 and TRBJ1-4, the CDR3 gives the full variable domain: GEEVAQTPKHLVRGEGQKAKLYCAPIKGHSYVFWYQQVLKNEFKFLISFQNENVFDETGMPKERFSAKCLPNSPCSLEIQATKLEDSAVYFCASSQSATVLNEKLFFGSGTQLSVL.

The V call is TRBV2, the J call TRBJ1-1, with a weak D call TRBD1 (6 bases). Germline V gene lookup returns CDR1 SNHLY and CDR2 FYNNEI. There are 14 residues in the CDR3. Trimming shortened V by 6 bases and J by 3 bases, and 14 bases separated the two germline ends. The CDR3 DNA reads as TGTGCCAGCAGCAGGGGACTGGTGGACACTGAAGCTTTCTTT. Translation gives CASSRGLVDTEAFF.